This T cell receptor (beta chain) was identified during a study of blood T cell repertoires in COVID-19. Study information: Sites across the United States, Italy and Spain contributed samples from acute and convalescent COVID-19.

Trimming stripped 6 bases from V and 7 bases from J, with 16 bases between. CDR1 is GTSNPN and CDR2 is SVGIG in the germline V gene (reference sequence). The CDR3 extends over 13 amino acids. Libraries were prepared by immunoSEQ multiplex PCR; TCRdb keeps only in-frame clonotypes and omits some of them. Here the sample spans approximately 250,000 clones, more than 75% being singletons. The source of this sequence is a man in his forties with active or convalescent COVID-19. V is TRBV30 and J is TRBJ1-5, with TRBD1 as a possible D gene (6 bases). Input material: peripheral blood. This chain's CDR3 is CACSGGGRQPQHF. CDR3 DNA sequence: TGTGCCTGCTCCGGGGGGGGGCGACAGCCCCAGCATTTT.